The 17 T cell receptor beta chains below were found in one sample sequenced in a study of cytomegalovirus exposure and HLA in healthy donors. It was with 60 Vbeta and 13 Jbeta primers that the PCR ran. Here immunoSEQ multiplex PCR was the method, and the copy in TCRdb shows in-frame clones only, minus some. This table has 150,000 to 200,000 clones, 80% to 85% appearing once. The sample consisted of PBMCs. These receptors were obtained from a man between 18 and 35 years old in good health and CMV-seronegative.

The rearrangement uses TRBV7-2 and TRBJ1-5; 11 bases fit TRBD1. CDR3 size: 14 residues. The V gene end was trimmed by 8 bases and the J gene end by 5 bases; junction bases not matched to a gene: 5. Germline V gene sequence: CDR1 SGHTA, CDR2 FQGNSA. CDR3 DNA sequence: TGTGCCAGCGCGGGACAGGGGGGTCATCAGCCCCAGCATTTT. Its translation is CASAGQGGHQPQHF.

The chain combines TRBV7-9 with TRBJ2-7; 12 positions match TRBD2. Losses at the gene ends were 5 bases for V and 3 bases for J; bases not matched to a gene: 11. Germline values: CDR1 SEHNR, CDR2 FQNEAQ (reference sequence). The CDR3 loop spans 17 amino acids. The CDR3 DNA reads TGTGCCAGCAGCGATACGAAAGGACTAGCGGGAATCTACGAGCAGTACTTC. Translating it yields CASSDTKGLAGIYEQYF.

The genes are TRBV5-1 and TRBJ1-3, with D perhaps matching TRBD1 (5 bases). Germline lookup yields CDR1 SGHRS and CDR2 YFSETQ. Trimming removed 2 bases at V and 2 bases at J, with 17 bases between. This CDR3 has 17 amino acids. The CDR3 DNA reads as TGCGCCAGCAGCTTTACTGGGACTCTCGGTGCTGGAAACACCATATATTTT. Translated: CASSFTGTLGAGNTIYF.

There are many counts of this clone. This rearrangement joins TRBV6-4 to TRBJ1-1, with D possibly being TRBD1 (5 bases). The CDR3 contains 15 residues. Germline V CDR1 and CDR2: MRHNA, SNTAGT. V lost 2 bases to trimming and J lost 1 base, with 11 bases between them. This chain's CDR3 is CASSDSPGGNTEAFF. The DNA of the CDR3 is TGTGCCAGCAGTGACAGCCCGGGGGGGAACACTGAAGCTTTCTTT.

The CDR3 spells CASSQLAGDRTDTQYF. For the CDR3, the DNA is TGCGCCAGCAGCCAACTAGCGGGGGATAGAACAGATACGCAGTATTTT. This chain joins TRBV4-1 and TRBJ2-3; the match to TRBD2 covers 10 bases. The length of the CDR3 is 16 residues. With 2 bases clipped from V and 3 bases from J, the junction kept 5 bases outside the gene matches. Germline CDR1 MGHRA, CDR2 YSYEKL.

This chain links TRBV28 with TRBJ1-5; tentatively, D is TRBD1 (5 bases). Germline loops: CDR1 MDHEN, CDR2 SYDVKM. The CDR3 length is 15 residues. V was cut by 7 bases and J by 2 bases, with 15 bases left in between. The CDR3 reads CASNVRGVGNQPQHF. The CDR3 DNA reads TGTGCCAGCAATGTAAGGGGTGTTGGCAATCAGCCCCAGCATTTT.

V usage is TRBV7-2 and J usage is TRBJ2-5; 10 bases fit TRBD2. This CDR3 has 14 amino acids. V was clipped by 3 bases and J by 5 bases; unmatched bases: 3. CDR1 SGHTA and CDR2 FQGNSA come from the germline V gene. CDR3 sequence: CASSFSGGAETQYF. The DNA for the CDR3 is TGTGCCAGCAGCTTCAGCGGGGGGGCGGAGACCCAGTACTTC.

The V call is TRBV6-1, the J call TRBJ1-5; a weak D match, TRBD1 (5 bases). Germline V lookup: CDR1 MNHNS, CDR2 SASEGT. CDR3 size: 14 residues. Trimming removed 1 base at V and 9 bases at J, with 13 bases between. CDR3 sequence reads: CASSEGQGAAPQHF. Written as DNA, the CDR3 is TGTGCCAGCAGTGAAGGGCAGGGCGCCGCGCCCCAGCATTTT.

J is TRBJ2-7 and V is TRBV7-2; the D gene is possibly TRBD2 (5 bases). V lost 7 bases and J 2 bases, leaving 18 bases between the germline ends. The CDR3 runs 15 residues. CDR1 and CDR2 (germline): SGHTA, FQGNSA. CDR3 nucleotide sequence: TGTGCCAGCACCCTACTCGGCGGAGGTACCTACGAGCAGTACTTC. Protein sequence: CASTLLGGGTYEQYF.

CDR3 protein: CASSATGGVSFYEQYF. The CDR3 DNA reads as TGTGCCAGCAGCGCCACAGGGGGCGTCTCTTTCTACGAGCAGTACTTC. J is TRBJ2-7 and V is TRBV5-4, with 9 bases that match TRBD1. The V gene's germline CDR1 is SGHNT and CDR2 YYREEE (reference sequence). CDR3 size: 16 residues. J lost 3 bases, V lost 4 bases, and 11 bases had no gene match.

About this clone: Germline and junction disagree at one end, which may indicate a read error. The DNA of the CDR3 is TGTGCCATCAGTGAGTACGACAGGGAGCCGTTTCTATTT. This gives the protein CAISEYDREPFLF. The rearrangement joins TRBV10-3 to TRBJ1-6, with 7 bases matching TRBD1. The CDR3 has 13 residues. Germline CDR1 and CDR2: ENHRY and SYGVKD.

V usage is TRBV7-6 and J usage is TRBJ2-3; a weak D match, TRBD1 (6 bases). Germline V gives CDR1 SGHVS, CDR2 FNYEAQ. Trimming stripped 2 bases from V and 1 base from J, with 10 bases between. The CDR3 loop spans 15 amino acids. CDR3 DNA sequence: TGTGCCAGCAGCTTAATGGGGGCCGGCACAGATACGCAGTATTTT. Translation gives CASSLMGAGTDTQYF.

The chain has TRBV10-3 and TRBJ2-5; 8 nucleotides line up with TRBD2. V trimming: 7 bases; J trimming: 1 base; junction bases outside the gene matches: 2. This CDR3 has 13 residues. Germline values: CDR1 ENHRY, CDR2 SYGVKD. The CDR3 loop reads CAITGGAQETQYF. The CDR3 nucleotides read TGTGCCATCACGGGGGGGGCCCAAGAGACCCAGTACTTC.

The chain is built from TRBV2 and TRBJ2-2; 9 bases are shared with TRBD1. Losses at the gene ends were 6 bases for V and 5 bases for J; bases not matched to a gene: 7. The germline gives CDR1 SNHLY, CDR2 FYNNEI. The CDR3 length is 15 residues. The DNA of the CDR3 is TGTGCCAGCAGCAAAGGGGACAGGGCGACCGGGGAGCTGTTTTTT. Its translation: CASSKGDRATGELFF.

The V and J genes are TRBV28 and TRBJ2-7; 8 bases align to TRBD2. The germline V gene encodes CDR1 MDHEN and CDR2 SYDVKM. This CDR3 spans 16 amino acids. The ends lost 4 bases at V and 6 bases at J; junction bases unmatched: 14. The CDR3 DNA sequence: TGTGCCAGCAGTTCCACCGTAGCGGGACGGAGGTCCGAGCAGTACTTC. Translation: CASSSTVAGRRSEQYF.

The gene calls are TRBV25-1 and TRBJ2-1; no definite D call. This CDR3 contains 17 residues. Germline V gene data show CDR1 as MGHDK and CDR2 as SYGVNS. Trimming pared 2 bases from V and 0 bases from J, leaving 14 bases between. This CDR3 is CASSEPRLGLSYNEQFF. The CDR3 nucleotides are TGTGCCAGCAGTGAACCCCGTTTGGGCCTCTCCTACAATGAGCAGTTCTTC.

In DNA form, the CDR3 reads TGTGCCAGCAGTTCACAGTCTCTCGGACACCTTTACAATGAGCAGTTCTTC. It translates to CASSSQSLGHLYNEQFF. The V call is TRBV27, the J call TRBJ2-1, with D possibly being TRBD1 (5 bases). V was cut by 4 bases and J by 4 bases, with 20 bases left in between. CDR3 size: 17 residues. Germline V CDR1 and CDR2: MNHEY, SMNVEV (reference sequence).